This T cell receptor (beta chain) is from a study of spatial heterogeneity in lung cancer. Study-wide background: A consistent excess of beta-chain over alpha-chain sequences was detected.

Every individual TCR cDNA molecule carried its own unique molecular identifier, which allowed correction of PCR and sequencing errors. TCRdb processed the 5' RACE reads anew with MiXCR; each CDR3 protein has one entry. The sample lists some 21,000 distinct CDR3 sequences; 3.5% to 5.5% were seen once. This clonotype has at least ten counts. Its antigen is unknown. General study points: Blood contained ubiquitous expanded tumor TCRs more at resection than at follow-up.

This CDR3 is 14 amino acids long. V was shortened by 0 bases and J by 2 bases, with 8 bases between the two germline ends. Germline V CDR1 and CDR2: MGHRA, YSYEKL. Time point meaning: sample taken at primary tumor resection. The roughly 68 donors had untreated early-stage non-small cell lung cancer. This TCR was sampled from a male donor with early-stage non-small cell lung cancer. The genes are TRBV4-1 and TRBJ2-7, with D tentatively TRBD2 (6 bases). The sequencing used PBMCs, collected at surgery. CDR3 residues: CASSQDGGPYEQYF. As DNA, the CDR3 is TGCGCCAGCAGCCAAGACGGGGGTCCCTACGAGCAGTACTTC.